This TCR beta chain is from a study of blood T cells in healthy people across ages. A second PCR, run for about 7 to 11 cycles, used a sample-barcoded 5' primer plus a J-beta primer mix. MiXCR was run by TCRdb on the 5' RACE reads, yielding one entry per CDR3 protein. Of 850,000 or so distinct CDR3 sequences listed, under 30% were seen once; the top ten hold 15% to 20%. The CDR3 is 16 residues long. Looked up from germline, CDR1 is SGHVS and CDR2 is FNYEAQ. V gave up 1 base and J gave up 0 bases, with 10 bases separating them. The J gene is TRBJ1-5, the V gene TRBV7-6, with D uncertain. Sequencing was done on a sample of blood. This TCR came from a woman aged 80 or over in good health. The CDR3 DNA reads as TGTGCCAGCAGCTTAGGGAGTCATCGTAGCAATCAGCCCCAGCATTTT. It yields the protein CASSLGSHRSNQPQHF.